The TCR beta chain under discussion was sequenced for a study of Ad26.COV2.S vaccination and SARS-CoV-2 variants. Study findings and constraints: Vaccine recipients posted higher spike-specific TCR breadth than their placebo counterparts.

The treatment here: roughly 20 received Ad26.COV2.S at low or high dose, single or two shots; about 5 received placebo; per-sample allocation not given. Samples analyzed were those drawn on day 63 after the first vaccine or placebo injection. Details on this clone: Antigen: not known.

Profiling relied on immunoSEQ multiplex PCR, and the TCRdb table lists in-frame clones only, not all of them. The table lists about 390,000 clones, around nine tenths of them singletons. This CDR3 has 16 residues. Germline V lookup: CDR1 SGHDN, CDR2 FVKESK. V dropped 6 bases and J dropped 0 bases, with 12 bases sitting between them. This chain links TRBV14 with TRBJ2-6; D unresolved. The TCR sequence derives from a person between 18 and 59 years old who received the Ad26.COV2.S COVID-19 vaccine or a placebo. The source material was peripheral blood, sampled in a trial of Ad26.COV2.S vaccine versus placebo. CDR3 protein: CASRPTVSSGANVLTF. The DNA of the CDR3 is TGTGCCAGCAGACCTACAGTGAGCTCTGGGGCCAACGTCCTGACTTTC.